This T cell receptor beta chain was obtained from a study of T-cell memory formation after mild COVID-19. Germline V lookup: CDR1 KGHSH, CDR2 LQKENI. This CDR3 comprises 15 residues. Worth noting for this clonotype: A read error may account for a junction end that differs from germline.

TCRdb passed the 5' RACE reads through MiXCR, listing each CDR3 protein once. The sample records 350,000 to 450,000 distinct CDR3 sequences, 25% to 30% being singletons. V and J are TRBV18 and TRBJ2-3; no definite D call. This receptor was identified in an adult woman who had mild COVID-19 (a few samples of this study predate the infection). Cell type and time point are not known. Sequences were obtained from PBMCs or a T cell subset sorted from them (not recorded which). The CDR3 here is CARSPPDRYTDTQYF. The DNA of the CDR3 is TGTGCCAGATCACCCCCCGATAGATACACAGATACGCAGTATTTT.